This paragraph covers one T cell receptor beta chain sequence. Its specificity is unknown. Germline V gene lookup returns CDR1 SGHAT and CDR2 FQNNGV. Unmatched junction bases numbered 13, after V lost 5 bases and J lost 7 bases. The CDR3 extends over 16 amino acids. These data originate in a study of cytomegalovirus exposure and HLA in healthy donors. Study-wide points: Clonal expansion was found to be greater in HLA-associated TCR beta chains than in equally common others in a later analysis.

Both 60 Vbeta primers and 13 Jbeta primers went into the PCR. Clones were read by immunoSEQ multiplex PCR, and TCRdb kept only the in-frame ones, dropping some. The sample gives more than 85,000 clones, roughly two thirds of which show up once; roughly 6.8% is in the top ten. All the people who gave samples were healthy bone marrow donors. The receptor was derived from a woman aged 25 to 45 in good health and CMV-seronegative. Specimen: PBMCs. V gene TRBV11-2 combines with J gene TRBJ2-1; TRBD1 aligns across 8 bases. CDR3 protein: CASSTRDRGGFNEQFF. DNA for the CDR3: TGTGCCAGCAGCACACGCGACAGGGGCGGATTTAATGAGCAGTTCTTC.